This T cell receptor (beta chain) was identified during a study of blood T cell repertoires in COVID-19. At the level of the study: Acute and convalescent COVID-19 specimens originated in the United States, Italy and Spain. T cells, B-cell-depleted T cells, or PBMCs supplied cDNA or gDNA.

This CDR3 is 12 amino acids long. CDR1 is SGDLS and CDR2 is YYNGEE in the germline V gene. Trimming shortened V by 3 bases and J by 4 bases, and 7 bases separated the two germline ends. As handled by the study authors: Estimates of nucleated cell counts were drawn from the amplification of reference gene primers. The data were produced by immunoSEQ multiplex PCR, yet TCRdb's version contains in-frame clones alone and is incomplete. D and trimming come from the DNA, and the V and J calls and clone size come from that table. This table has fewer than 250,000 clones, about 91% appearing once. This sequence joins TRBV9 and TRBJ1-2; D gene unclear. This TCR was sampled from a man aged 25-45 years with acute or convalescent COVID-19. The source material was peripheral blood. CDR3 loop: CASSDKPYGYTF. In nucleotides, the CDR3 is TGTGCCAGCAGCGACAAACCCTATGGCTACACCTTC. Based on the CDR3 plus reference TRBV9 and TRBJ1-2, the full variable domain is DSGVTQTPKHLITATGQRVTLRCSPRSGDLSVYWYQQSLDQGLQFLIQYYNGEERAKGNILERFSAQQFPDLHSELNLSSLELGDSALYFCASSDKPYGYTFGSGTRLTVV.